A single sample gave rise to the 29 T cell receptor beta chains below, sequenced in a study of blood T cell repertoires in COVID-19. TCRdb's copy holds only in-frame clones and misses some; the assay was immunoSEQ multiplex PCR. The sample shows more than 85,000 clones, over 70% of them seen only once. The sequenced sample was peripheral blood. These receptors all come from a woman between 45 and 65 years old with acute or convalescent COVID-19.

This rearrangement joins TRBV3-1 (or the pseudogene TRBV3-2) to TRBJ1-2, with a weak D call TRBD1 (6 bases). V dropped 0 bases and J dropped 8 bases, with 16 bases sitting between them. This CDR3 has 15 residues. Germline assignment: CDR1 LGHDT and CDR2 YNNKEL (reference sequence). The CDR3 nucleotides read TGTGCCAGCAGCCAAGATTGGTCAGGGGTTGGGGGCTACACCTTC. Protein sequence: CASSQDWSGVGGYTF.

This chain links TRBV19 with TRBJ2-7; 7 nucleotides line up with TRBD1. This CDR3 has 16 residues. The germline CDR1 and CDR2 sequences are LNHDA and SQIVND (reference sequence). J lost 1 base, V lost 1 base, and 7 bases had no gene match. The chain's CDR3 is CASSIVTRQGSYEQYF. The CDR3 region has the DNA TGTGCCAGTAGTATAGTGACGAGACAGGGTTCCTACGAGCAGTACTTC.

To note about this clone: This same CDR3 is encoded by further DNA sequences in the sample. The genes are TRBV18 and TRBJ1-1; TRBD1 matches at 9 bases. Germline V gives CDR1 KGHSH, CDR2 LQKENI. The CDR3 sequence is 16 residues long. V gave up 3 bases and J gave up 0 bases; unmatched junction bases: 5. DNA of the CDR3: TGTGCCAGCTCACCCGTGGGACAGGGAATGAACACTGAAGCTTTCTTT. Translation: CASSPVGQGMNTEAFF.

DNA of the CDR3: TGTGCCACCAGCAGATTCGGGCACGAGGGCTATGGCTACACCTTC. It translates to CATSRFGHEGYGYTF. The chain employs TRBV15 and TRBJ1-2; no clear D gene. Trimming took off 2 bases at V and 4 bases at J, with 14 bases between the two ends. From germline, CDR1 is LNHNV and CDR2 YYDKDF (reference sequence). The CDR3 covers 15 residues.

The chain links TRBV29-1 to TRBJ1-2; D gene uncertain. The CDR3 totals 12 residues. Trimming stripped 4 bases from V and 2 bases from J, with 8 bases between. CDR1 and CDR2 (germline): SQVTM, ANQGSEA. The CDR3 reads CSVGTMNYGYTF. The DNA of the CDR3 is TGCAGCGTTGGGACTATGAACTATGGCTACACCTTC.

The gene calls are TRBV19 and TRBJ2-3; TRBD1 agrees at 7 bases. CDR3 length equals 17 residues. The germline V gene has CDR1 LNHDA and CDR2 SQIVND (reference sequence). Trimming took 5 bases from V and 0 from J; bases not matched to a gene: 11. The CDR3 here is CASSSRTGPTSTDTQYF. The CDR3 nucleotides read TGTGCCAGTAGTTCTCGGACAGGCCCTACTAGCACAGATACGCAGTATTTT.

This clone was counted a few times. The rearrangement joins TRBV7-2 to TRBJ2-7; weak D call: TRBD2 (6 bases). V lost 5 bases and J 0 bases, leaving 11 bases between the germline ends. The CDR3 loop spans 14 amino acids. Germline loops: CDR1 SGHTA, CDR2 FQGNSA. The CDR3 here is CASSLGTASYEQYF. CDR3 sequence (DNA): TGTGCCAGCAGCCTTGGGACTGCCTCCTACGAGCAGTACTTC.

The genes are TRBV28 and TRBJ1-2; 10 nucleotides agree with TRBD1. The CDR3 runs 14 residues. V lost 6 bases to trimming and J lost 8 bases; unmatched junction nucleotides: 9. From germline, CDR1 is MDHEN and CDR2 SYDVKM. CDR3 in DNA: TGTGCCAGCAGCGTCGACAGGGGGCGTAGAGGCTACACCTTC. Translating gives CASSVDRGRRGYTF.

The genes are TRBV11-2 and TRBJ1-2; D is perhaps TRBD1 (6 bases). V was trimmed by 3 bases and J by 2 bases, leaving 7 bases between them. Germline V gene sequence: CDR1 SGHAT, CDR2 FQNNGV. This CDR3 has 13 residues. The CDR3 DNA reads TGTGCCAGCAGCTTGGACAGCAACTATGGCTACACCTTC. Translated, it gives CASSLDSNYGYTF.

DNA of the CDR3: TGTGCCAGCAGCGTAGACGGACACTCTGGAAACACCATATATTTT. Amino acids: CASSVDGHSGNTIYF. The genes are TRBV9 and TRBJ1-3; TRBD1 is a possible D gene (5 bases). The V gene lost 0 bases and the J gene lost 0 bases, with 7 bases spanning the gap. The germline V gene encodes CDR1 SGDLS and CDR2 YYNGEE. The CDR3 loop spans 15 amino acids.

The chain recombines TRBV28 with TRBJ1-6, with D possibly being TRBD1 (6 bases). Trimming shortened V by 8 bases and J by 9 bases, and 17 bases separated the two germline ends. The CDR3 extends over 14 amino acids. CDR1 and CDR2 (germline): MDHEN, SYDVKM. CDR3 sequence reads: CASLSTGRSSPLHF. Here the CDR3 DNA reads TGTGCCAGCCTGAGTACAGGGCGAAGTTCACCCCTCCACTTT.

This chain connects TRBV7-2 to TRBJ1-2; possibly TRBD1 for D (6 bases). Trimming removed 5 bases from V and 2 bases from J, with 9 bases in between. In germline, CDR1 is SGHTA, CDR2 FQGNSA. This CDR3 is built from 13 residues. The CDR3 DNA follows: TGTGCCAGCAGCCCAAGGGGGAACTATGGCTACACCTTC. It encodes CASSPRGNYGYTF.

The chain has TRBV10-2 and TRBJ2-5; a possible D gene is TRBD1 (5 bases). With 6 bases removed from V and 1 base from J, the gap between germline ends came to 9 bases. From germline, CDR1 is WSHSY and CDR2 SAAADI. CDR3 length: 13 residues. CDR3 sequence (DNA): TGCGCCAGCAGATTAGGGGTCCAAGAGACCCAGTACTTC. Translating gives CASRLGVQETQYF.

CDR3 region: CASSSYRGNGYTF. In DNA form, the CDR3 reads TGTGCCAGCAGTTCTTATCGGGGTAATGGCTACACCTTC. This chain uses TRBV27 with TRBJ1-2, with no clear D. Looked up from germline, CDR1 is MNHEY and CDR2 is SMNVEV (reference sequence). The V gene lost 4 bases and the J gene lost 6 bases, with 12 bases spanning the gap. The CDR3 runs 13 residues.

This rearrangement joins TRBV7-2 to TRBJ1-5; no reliable D call. Germline values: CDR1 SGHTA, CDR2 FQGNSA. The length of the CDR3 is 15 residues. Trimming removed 2 bases from V and 4 bases from J, with 12 bases in between. The CDR3 region has the DNA TGTGCCAGCAGCTTATCCGCAGGCATGAATCAGCCCCAGCATTTT. The encoded protein is CASSLSAGMNQPQHF.

This clone appeared a few times. Other DNA sequences in this sample translate to the same CDR3. This chain links TRBV6-6 with TRBJ2-1, with D perhaps matching TRBD2 (6 bases). CDR1 is MNHNY, CDR2 SVGAGI, per germline (reference sequence). The CDR3 totals 16 residues. Between the trimmed V and J ends, which lost 4 bases and 6 bases, there was a span of 19 bases. The CDR3 is CASSFGGLRMTNEQFF. Here the CDR3 DNA reads TGTGCCAGCAGTTTTGGGGGACTTAGGATGACCAATGAGCAGTTCTTC.

The genes are TRBV5-1 and TRBJ2-7, with a tentative D call TRBD2 (6 bases). CDR1 SGHRS and CDR2 YFSETQ come from the germline V gene. The CDR3 covers 14 residues. V was cut by 0 bases and J by 5 bases, with 12 bases left in between. For the CDR3, the DNA is TGCGCCAGCAGCTTGGGGGGACTCCCCCACGAGCAGTACTTC. This sequence encodes CASSLGGLPHEQYF.

CDR3 bases: TGCGCCAGCTTTTACCGACAGACCAGCTCCTACAATGAGCAGTTCTTC. It encodes CASFYRQTSSYNEQFF. The chain combines TRBV5-1 with TRBJ2-1, with D possibly TRBD1 on 5 matching bases. The CDR3 totals 16 residues. CDR1 is SGHRS and CDR2 is YFSETQ in the germline V gene. Trimming removed 7 bases at V and 0 bases at J, with 17 bases between.

This chain links TRBV5-6 with TRBJ2-1; 8 bases are a match to TRBD2. This CDR3 has 15 amino acids. In germline, CDR1 is SGHDT, CDR2 YYEEEE. V was clipped by 4 bases and J by 7 bases; unmatched bases: 10. CDR3 nucleotides: TGTGCCAGCAGCCCTCAAGCGGGGGTACAGAATGAGCAGTTCTTC. Translation gives CASSPQAGVQNEQFF.

The rearrangement links TRBV19 to TRBJ1-2; maybe TRBD1 (5 bases). The CDR3 runs 14 residues. The V end lost 5 bases, the J end lost 5 bases, and 15 bases lay between the germline ends. The germline gives CDR1 LNHDA, CDR2 SQIVND (reference sequence). The CDR3 DNA follows: TGTGCCAGTAGTTATTCGCGGGGGTTTTATGGCTACACCTTC. Residues: CASSYSRGFYGYTF.

The chain recombines TRBV7-9 with TRBJ1-2, with 9 bases that match TRBD1. Germline assignment: CDR1 SEHNR and CDR2 FQNEAQ (reference sequence). With 6 bases clipped from V and 8 bases from J, the junction kept 13 bases outside the gene matches. The CDR3 extends over 15 amino acids. The CDR3 nucleotides read TGTGCCAGCAGTCATATTACAGGGGGCGCGCAGGGCTACACCTTC. Protein: CASSHITGGAQGYTF.

CDR3 coding DNA: TGCGCCAGCAGCCAGGGCCCCAGCGGTGAGCAGTTCTTC. Protein: CASSQGPSGEQFF. The chain combines TRBV4-3 with TRBJ2-1, with D maybe TRBD2 (5 bases). In germline, CDR1 is LGHNA, CDR2 YSLEER. The CDR3 spans 13 residues. Deletions cut 3 bases from V and 9 bases from J, with 12 bases between.

This clone has a single count. The V and J genes are TRBV11-2 and TRBJ2-3; perhaps TRBD2 as D (5 bases). This CDR3 is built from 16 residues. Germline values: CDR1 SGHAT, CDR2 FQNNGV. V lost 5 bases to trimming and J lost 0 bases, with 15 bases between them. The CDR3 DNA sequence: TGTGCCAGCAGCCCGCGAGGTCCGGGGAGCACAGATACGCAGTATTTT. Residues: CASSPRGPGSTDTQYF.

The V gene is TRBV4-1, the J gene TRBJ1-6; 8 nucleotides agree with TRBD1. The CDR3 extends over 14 amino acids. Per the germline V gene, CDR1 is MGHRA and CDR2 is YSYEKL. Trimming at V came to 3 bases and at J to 8 bases, leaving 3 bases not matched to a gene. The CDR3, as DNA: TGCGCCAGCAGCCAGGCAGGGGGCGATTCACCCCTCCACTTT. Its translation: CASSQAGGDSPLHF.

V and J are TRBV6-6 and TRBJ1-5; a possible D gene is TRBD1 (5 bases). CDR1 and CDR2 from the germline V gene are MNHNY and SVGAGI (reference sequence). Between the trimmed V and J ends, which lost 5 bases and 0 bases, there was a span of 17 bases. This CDR3 has 17 amino acids. The CDR3, as DNA: TGTGCCAGCAGTCTAAGACAGCGAAGAGATAGCAATCAGCCCCAGCATTTT. This gives the protein CASSLRQRRDSNQPQHF.

The chain couples TRBV9 to TRBJ2-1; 13 bases map to TRBD2. The CDR3 sequence is 18 residues long. Germline CDR1 SGDLS, CDR2 YYNGEE. V shed 0 bases, J shed 9 bases, and the junction held 12 bases outside the gene matches. CDR3 bases: TGTGCCAGCAGCGTAGAACTAGCGGGGGGGCCTCTACAGGGTGAGCAGTTCTTC. Its protein product is CASSVELAGGPLQGEQFF.

This CDR3 reads CASSPRTTDTQYF. CDR3 in DNA: TGTGCCAGCAGCCCCCGGACTACAGATACGCAGTATTTT. The chain links TRBV7-2 to TRBJ2-3; D possibly corresponds to TRBD2 (5 bases). Trimming shortened V by 5 bases and J by 3 bases, and 9 bases separated the two germline ends. Per germline, CDR1 SGHTA and CDR2 FQGNSA. The CDR3 spans 13 residues. Based on the CDR3 plus reference TRBV7-2 and TRBJ2-3, the full variable domain is GAGVSQSPSNKVTEKGKDVELRCDPISGHTALYWYRQSLGQGLEFLIYFQGNSAPDKSGLPSDRFSAERTGGSVSTLTIQRTQQEDSAVYLCASSPRTTDTQYFGPGTRLTVL.

The rearrangement uses TRBV7-9 and TRBJ1-5; TRBD1 is a possible D gene (5 bases). The CDR3 has 13 residues. The V end lost 5 bases, the J end lost 11 bases, and 16 bases lay between the germline ends. Per the germline V gene, CDR1 is SEHNR and CDR2 is FQNEAQ (reference sequence). The CDR3 region has the DNA TGTGCCAGCAGCCCATCCTGGCAGGGTACCCAGCATTTT. Residues: CASSPSWQGTQHF.

V gene TRBV11-2 combines with J gene TRBJ2-3; 7 positions agree with TRBD2. V gave up 5 bases and J gave up 6 bases; unmatched junction bases: 5. CDR1 is SGHAT, CDR2 FQNNGV, per germline. This CDR3 contains 13 residues. DNA for the CDR3: TGTGCCAGCAGCGCTCAGACTAGCGATACGCAGTATTTT. It codes for CASSAQTSDTQYF.